The 29 T cell receptor beta chains reported below all come from one sample, sequenced in a study of OX40 agonist ivuxolimab in advanced cancers. Some clones are missing from TCRdb's copy, which holds only in-frame ones; the method was immunoSEQ multiplex PCR. The table shows roughly 70,000 clones, with over 80% occurring only once. The specimen comprised CD4+ or CD8+ T cells sorted from blood, sampled in a trial of the OX40 agonist ivuxolimab. The receptors originated from an adult with an advanced solid tumor such as melanoma, head and neck, liver or kidney cancer.

The chain carries TRBV5-4 and TRBJ2-2; no firm D call. Germline-derived CDR1 and CDR2 are SGHNT and YYREEE (reference sequence). With 0 bases removed from V and 4 bases from J, the gap between germline ends came to 1 base. This CDR3 contains 12 residues. CDR3 sequence reads: CASSLATGELFF. The CDR3 DNA reads as TGTGCCAGCAGCTTGGCCACCGGGGAGCTGTTTTTT.

J is TRBJ2-7 and V is TRBV9; TRBD1 agrees at 8 bases. This CDR3 comprises 17 residues. Per germline, CDR1 SGDLS and CDR2 YYNGEE. With V trimmed by 3 bases and J by 2 bases, 13 bases remained unmatched. In nucleotides, the CDR3 is TGTGCCAGCAGCGCCCGGGACAGGAGCACCGAACCCTACGAGCAGTACTTC. Protein sequence: CASSARDRSTEPYEQYF. Full variable domain (remainder filled in from reference TRBV9 and TRBJ2-7): DSGVTQTPKHLITATGQRVTLRCSPRSGDLSVYWYQQSLDQGLQFLIQYYNGEERAKGNILERFSAQQFPDLHSELNLSSLELGDSALYFCASSARDRSTEPYEQYFGPGTRLTVT.

The chain joins TRBV19 to TRBJ1-5; D not resolved. CDR3 length equals 13 residues. CDR1 is LNHDA, CDR2 SQIVND, per germline (reference sequence). Trimming took 6 bases from V and 2 from J, leaving 8 bases between them. The chain's CDR3 is CASRPEGNQPQHF. Written as DNA, the CDR3 is TGTGCCAGTAGACCGGAGGGCAATCAGCCCCAGCATTTT.

This chain uses TRBV13 with TRBJ2-1, with unresolved D. The CDR3 is made up of 12 amino acids. Trimming shortened V by 4 bases and J by 10 bases, and 11 bases separated the two germline ends. The germline V gene has CDR1 PRHDT and CDR2 FYEKMQ (reference sequence). CDR3 sequence: CASSSRSTEQFF. CDR3 nucleotides: TGTGCCAGCAGCTCCCGATCGACAGAGCAGTTCTTC.

This clone is a singleton in its sample. The CDR3 loop is CSVAQSGNTIYF. DNA for the CDR3: TGCAGCGTGGCCCAGTCCGGAAACACCATATATTTT. The rearrangement uses TRBV29-1 and TRBJ1-3, with D unresolved. The CDR3 is 12 amino acids. V was cut by 6 bases and J by 4 bases, with 10 bases left in between. Germline assignment: CDR1 SQVTM and CDR2 ANQGSEA.

The chain combines TRBV5-1 with TRBJ1-1; D is unresolved. V was clipped by 0 bases and J by 10 bases, with 10 bases between them. Germline-derived CDR1 and CDR2 are SGHRS and YFSETQ. The CDR3 is made up of 12 amino acids. In DNA form, the CDR3 reads TGCGCCAGCAGCTTGGAGGGTCTTGGAGCTTTCTTT. It codes for CASSLEGLGAFF.

The chain links TRBV9 to TRBJ2-2; D is undetermined. The CDR3 has 13 residues. Trimming removed 3 bases from V and 2 bases from J, with 5 bases in between. Germline values: CDR1 SGDLS, CDR2 YYNGEE. The CDR3 nucleotides read TGTGCCAGCAGCGGGGGAAACACCGGGGAGCTGTTTTTT. Its translation: CASSGGNTGELFF.

This clone was recorded only once. The chain is built from TRBV9 and TRBJ1-2; D gene uncertain. Trimming left V 4 bases short and J 3 bases short, with 10 bases between. The CDR3 runs 13 residues. CDR1 is SGDLS and CDR2 is YYNGEE in the germline V gene. The CDR3 spells CASSPEAYYGYTF. The CDR3, as DNA: TGTGCCAGCAGCCCAGAAGCCTACTATGGCTACACCTTC.

The sample holds one count of this clone. V usage is TRBV27 and J usage is TRBJ2-1, with 15 bases matching TRBD2. Unmatched junction bases numbered 2, after V lost 4 bases and J lost 7 bases. CDR3 size: 15 residues. Per the germline V gene, CDR1 is MNHEY and CDR2 is SMNVEV (reference sequence). The CDR3 reads CASSSGTSGRNEQFF. CDR3 sequence (DNA): TGTGCCAGCAGTTCGGGGACTAGCGGGAGGAATGAGCAGTTCTTC.

This chain connects TRBV27 to TRBJ2-3; possibly TRBD1 or TRBD2 for D (5 bases each). The CDR3 length is 14 residues. CDR1 and CDR2 from the germline V gene are MNHEY and SMNVEV (reference sequence). V lost 3 bases and J 2 bases, leaving 9 bases between the germline ends. CDR3 in DNA: TGTGCCAGCAGTTTTGGGACGGCCACAGATACGCAGTATTTT. Amino acid sequence: CASSFGTATDTQYF.

V is TRBV5-1 and J is TRBJ2-3, with D possibly TRBD2 on 6 matching bases. Germline V gene lookup returns CDR1 SGHRS and CDR2 YFSETQ. This CDR3 comprises 12 residues. V shed 7 bases and J shed 3 bases, with 9 bases lying between them. The DNA for the CDR3 is TGCGCCAGCGGGAGGCTGACAGATACGCAGTATTTT. It yields the protein CASGRLTDTQYF.

The V gene is TRBV29-1, the J gene TRBJ2-7; D uncertain. Germline loops: CDR1 SQVTM, CDR2 ANQGSEA. There are 14 residues in the CDR3. V lost 0 bases and J lost 1, with 10 bases in between. The chain's CDR3 is CSVEDMQTSYEQYF. The DNA of the CDR3 is TGCAGCGTTGAAGATATGCAGACTTCCTACGAGCAGTACTTC.

This chain links TRBV11-2 with TRBJ2-1; 7 nucleotides agree with TRBD2. Germline V gene lookup returns CDR1 SGHAT and CDR2 FQNNGV. CDR3 size: 16 residues. V dropped 0 bases and J dropped 2; count of bases not matched to a gene: 4. The CDR3 bases are TGTGCCAGCAGCTTAGACGGTGGGAGGGCCTACAATGAGCAGTTCTTC. Protein: CASSLDGGRAYNEQFF.

The chain is built from TRBV9 and TRBJ2-3; D not certain. This CDR3 contains 15 residues. Germline V gives CDR1 SGDLS, CDR2 YYNGEE. Trimming removed 4 bases at V and 1 base at J, with 13 bases between. DNA for the CDR3: TGTGCCAGCAGCTCGCGTCCCCTCGGCACAGATACGCAGTATTTT. Translating it yields CASSSRPLGTDTQYF.

J is TRBJ2-1 and V is TRBV27, with a possible D match to TRBD2 (7 bases). The germline V gene has CDR1 MNHEY and CDR2 SMNVEV (reference sequence). Trimming took off 8 bases at V and 6 bases at J, with 11 bases between the two ends. The CDR3 runs 12 residues. The CDR3 here is CASGGGGNEQFF. In DNA form, the CDR3 reads TGTGCCAGCGGGGGCGGGGGCAATGAGCAGTTCTTC.

The V and J genes are TRBV6-1 and TRBJ2-1; 7 positions match TRBD2. Unmatched junction bases numbered 4, after V lost 3 bases and J lost 5 bases. The CDR3 spans 14 residues. CDR1 and CDR2 from the germline V gene are MNHNS and SASEGT. The DNA for the CDR3 is TGTGCCAGCAGTGAGCAGCGGGGAAACAATGAGCAGTTCTTC. Amino acid sequence: CASSEQRGNNEQFF.

The chain carries TRBV7-9 and TRBJ1-1; 7 bases map to TRBD1. CDR1 and CDR2 (germline): SEHNR, FQNEAQ (reference sequence). Unmatched junction bases numbered 5, after V lost 4 bases and J lost 0 bases. This CDR3 is 15 amino acids long. CDR3 sequence (DNA): TGTGCCAGCAGCTCATTACAGGGGCTGAACACTGAAGCTTTCTTT. Its protein product is CASSSLQGLNTEAFF.

This chain uses TRBV7-7 with TRBJ2-2; TRBD1 matches 7 bases. CDR3 size: 14 residues. Germline lookup yields CDR1 SSHAT and CDR2 FNYEAQ (reference sequence). V was clipped by 6 bases and J by 8 bases; unmatched bases: 9. Written as DNA, the CDR3 is TGTGCCAGCAGTCAACTACAGGGGACAGGGGAGCTGTTTTTT. It is translated as CASSQLQGTGELFF. The full variable domain, with the rest looked up from reference TRBV7-7 and TRBJ2-2, is GAGVSQSPRYKVTKRGQDVTLRCDPISSHATLYWYQQALGQGPEFLTYFNYEAQPDKSGLPSDRFSAERPEGSISTLTIQRTEQRDSAMYRCASSQLQGTGELFFGEGSRLTVL.

This clone was detected once. The rearrangement joins TRBV6-5 to TRBJ2-3; 9 nucleotides agree with TRBD2. Germline lookup yields CDR1 MNHEY and CDR2 SVGAGI. V was clipped by 6 bases and J by 3 bases; unmatched bases: 4. This CDR3 comprises 14 residues. The CDR3 loop is CASSLLAGTDTQYF. CDR3 sequence (DNA): TGTGCCAGCAGCCTTCTAGCGGGAACAGATACGCAGTATTTT.

The chain recombines TRBV9 with TRBJ2-2, with a tentative D call TRBD2 (5 bases). The germline V gene has CDR1 SGDLS and CDR2 YYNGEE. The CDR3 has 16 residues. V was shortened by 0 bases and J by 0 bases, with 9 bases between the two germline ends. CDR3 nucleotides: TGTGCCAGCAGCGTAGTCCGACTACCGAACACCGGGGAGCTGTTTTTT. Its translation is CASSVVRLPNTGELFF.

The chain links TRBV13 to TRBJ2-7, with D maybe TRBD1 (5 bases). The CDR3 totals 14 residues. With 5 bases removed from V and 2 bases from J, the gap between germline ends came to 13 bases. Germline lookup yields CDR1 PRHDT and CDR2 FYEKMQ (reference sequence). For the CDR3, the DNA is TGTGCCAGCAGCCCCAGACAGTCACCCTACGAGCAGTACTTC. Protein: CASSPRQSPYEQYF.

The chain couples TRBV7-9 to TRBJ2-1; possibly TRBD1 for D (5 bases). This CDR3 is 15 amino acids long. V lost 1 base and J lost 5, with 12 bases in between. Germline CDR1 SEHNR, CDR2 FQNEAQ (reference sequence). The CDR3 is CASSLGRAPHNEQFF. The CDR3 nucleotides are TGTGCCAGCAGCTTAGGCAGGGCCCCACACAATGAGCAGTTCTTC.

The gene calls are TRBV27 and TRBJ2-2; D might be TRBD1 or TRBD2, each matching 7 bases. The CDR3 has 15 residues. V was clipped by 6 bases and J by 3 bases, with 14 bases between them. The germline gives CDR1 MNHEY, CDR2 SMNVEV (reference sequence). The CDR3 spells CASRRGGGYTGELFF. CDR3 nucleotide sequence: TGTGCCAGCAGGCGGGGAGGGGGCTACACCGGGGAGCTGTTTTTT.

V and J are TRBV10-3 and TRBJ2-3; the match to TRBD1 covers 8 bases. Germline assignment: CDR1 ENHRY and CDR2 SYGVKD. The CDR3 has 17 residues. V dropped 7 bases and J dropped 3; count of bases not matched to a gene: 15. This CDR3 reads CAIKSGGAVSRTDTQYF. The CDR3, as DNA: TGTGCCATCAAGTCAGGGGGCGCCGTGTCTCGTACAGATACGCAGTATTTT.

This rearrangement joins TRBV6-1 to TRBJ2-7; D is ambiguous. The CDR3 is made up of 13 amino acids. V was shortened by 7 bases and J by 2 bases, with 12 bases between the two germline ends. Looked up from germline, CDR1 is MNHNS and CDR2 is SASEGT. CDR3 loop: CASTLWRTYEQYF. CDR3 nucleotide sequence: TGTGCCAGCACCTTGTGGCGGACCTACGAGCAGTACTTC.

V gene TRBV7-9 combines with J gene TRBJ1-1, with TRBD1 matching 8 bases. The CDR3 consists of 14 residues. V shed 6 bases and J 3 bases; nucleotides not matched to a gene: 6. Germline V gene data show CDR1 as SEHNR and CDR2 as FQNEAQ (reference sequence). CDR3 nucleotide sequence: TGTGCCAGCAGATATGGACAGGGACACACTGAAGCTTTCTTT. This gives the protein CASRYGQGHTEAFF.

This clone appeared a single time. The V gene is TRBV19, the J gene TRBJ1-2, with TRBD1 matching over 8 bases. V was clipped by 3 bases and J by 6 bases; unmatched bases: 18. In germline, CDR1 is LNHDA, CDR2 SQIVND (reference sequence). The CDR3 runs to 18 residues. For the CDR3, the DNA is TGTGCCAGTAGTATTGGGACAGGACTCCGGCGTTATGAGGATGGCTACACCTTC. This sequence encodes CASSIGTGLRRYEDGYTF.

The gene calls are TRBV5-6 and TRBJ1-1; D is unresolved. The V gene lost 1 base and the J gene lost 3 bases, with 7 bases spanning the gap. Germline V gene sequence: CDR1 SGHDT, CDR2 YYEEEE. The CDR3 is 13 amino acids. The CDR3 nucleotides are TGTGCCAGCAGCTTGCGGGGTTACACTGAAGCTTTCTTT. This gives the protein CASSLRGYTEAFF.

This chain links TRBV5-5 with TRBJ2-7; the match to TRBD1 covers 7 bases. With 4 bases clipped from V and 5 bases from J, the junction kept 9 bases outside the gene matches. This CDR3 spans 14 amino acids. From germline, CDR1 is SGHKS and CDR2 YYEKEE (reference sequence). CDR3 DNA sequence: TGTGCCAGCAGCATAAGGACAGGTCCTAACGAGCAGTACTTC. Translated, it gives CASSIRTGPNEQYF.